Here is one T cell receptor beta chain with its context. This clonotype has a handful of counts. Its antigen remains undetermined. Nothing much larger sits one base from this clone, and base qualities are not available. The sample is drawn from a study of response to subunit inactivated influenza vaccine (dated by TCRdb to the late 2010s). Background for the entire study: To follow how T cells responded to a trivalent subunit inactivated influenza vaccine, the researchers relied on deep quantitative profiling of the T cell receptor repertoire. Results the study describes overall, beyond this receptor: According to the authors, only a limited number of new T cells may be recruited by each seasonal influenza vaccination.

CDR1 SEHNR and CDR2 FQNEAQ were looked up in the germline V gene (reference sequence). CDR3 length: 17 amino acids, cysteine to phenylalanine. Only CDR3 DNA is held: 51 bases, read in frame from base 1. V has 2 bases trimmed and J has 3 bases trimmed; junction bases matching no gene number 11. Libraries were made using RT-PCR. TCRdb records Illumina HiSeq 2500 as the sequencer. Using fastp trimming at Q25 and MiXCR clonotype assembly, TCRdb reanalyzed the public sequencing data and kept in-frame beta chains. For every CDR3 protein sequence, its rows merge into one entry that carries the most common genes and DNA. The sample table contains fewer than 750,000 distinct CDR3 sequences; only one count was recorded for 13% to 15% of them. Around 10% of the sample lies in the top ten.

Sequencing was performed on PBMCs from blood, taken 12 days after vaccination. The chain is made from TRBV7-9 and TRBJ2-7; 9 middle bases align to TRBD1. This TCR was recovered from a man aged 50-59 years who received an inactivated influenza vaccine. Donor details come from another sample of the same person, matched by shared clones. The CDR3 amino acid sequence is: CASSLLGLGDRVYEQYF. The DNA sequence is given as TGTGCCAGCAGCTTATTAGGTTTGGGGGACAGGGTCTACGAGCAGTACTTC.